A single sample is the source of the 28 T cell receptor beta chains below, sequenced in a study of blood T cell repertoires in COVID-19 (TCRdb year 2020). Receptors were amplified or captured by the immunoSEQ multiplex PCR assay. TCRdb provides this immuneACCESS table in a form limited to in-frame rearrangements. Some clones are lacking; in checked studies, under half of them reflect an unresolved V gene, and why the rest are absent is not known. The sample table contains about 160,000 clones; only one count was recorded for 70% to 85% of them. The ten largest clones capture 7% of the sample. Input material: peripheral blood. These receptors were obtained from a woman aged 40 to 55 with COVID-19, enrolled during active disease.

The chain is built from TRBV5-1 and TRBJ1-2; D uncertain. The germline V gene encodes CDR1 SGHRS and CDR2 YFSETQ. This CDR3 region has 12 residues. The V gene lost 4 bases and the J gene lost 8 bases, with 12 bases spanning the gap. The CDR3 DNA reads TGCGCCAGCAGCGCAGGAAAACTCGGCTACACCTTC. Amino acids: CASSAGKLGYTF.

This clone was detected a few times. The chain employs TRBV9 and TRBJ2-1; TRBD2 aligns across 10 bases. This CDR3 is built from 17 residues. V dropped 0 bases and J dropped 7; count of bases not matched to a gene: 10. The germline CDR1 and CDR2 sequences are SGDLS and YYNGEE. This CDR3 is CASSVDLAGARVNEQFF. The CDR3 DNA reads TGTGCCAGCAGCGTAGACCTAGCGGGAGCGAGGGTGAATGAGCAGTTCTTC.

The chain carries TRBV5-5 and TRBJ2-5, with 9 bases aligning to TRBD2. J gave up 5 bases and V 1 base, and 6 bases lay outside the gene matches. Germline V gene sequence: CDR1 SGHKS, CDR2 YYEKEE (reference sequence). The CDR3 extends over 15 amino acids. The CDR3 nucleotides are TGTGCCAGCAGCTTGCGCGGGGGGGCCGGGGAGACCCAGTACTTC. Translation gives CASSLRGGAGETQYF.

This clone was seen a few times. This rearrangement joins TRBV18 to TRBJ1-5, with 7 bases identical to TRBD1. Trimming removed 4 bases from V and 4 bases from J; junction bases left unmatched: 7. Germline V CDR1 and CDR2: KGHSH, LQKENI. The CDR3 consists of 15 residues. The CDR3 spells CASSRETGPNQPQHF. CDR3 in DNA: TGTGCCAGCTCACGGGAGACAGGGCCGAATCAGCCCCAGCATTTT.

This clone occurred once. The V and J genes are TRBV9 and TRBJ1-1, with D tentatively TRBD1 (6 bases). V dropped 1 base and J dropped 6 bases, with 10 bases sitting between them. This CDR3 has 13 residues. CDR1 and CDR2 (germline): SGDLS, YYNGEE. The CDR3 coding sequence is TGTGCCAGCAGCGTAACAGGGAGAGCTGAAGCTTTCTTT. This encodes CASSVTGRAEAFF.

Concerning this clone: The sample carries other DNA sequences with the same CDR3. The chain joins TRBV7-3 to TRBJ2-3; TRBD1 matches at 9 bases. V dropped 5 bases and J dropped 2; count of bases not matched to a gene: 5. Germline V gene sequence: CDR1 SGHTA, CDR2 FQGTGA. The CDR3 runs 15 residues. The CDR3 is CASSPGQGYTDTQYF. CDR3 DNA: TGTGCCAGCAGCCCCGGACAGGGGTACACAGATACGCAGTATTTT.

The gene calls are TRBV6-5 and TRBJ2-7; tentative D call: TRBD2 (5 bases). V was pared by 7 bases and J by 4 bases, with 20 bases between. This CDR3 is built from 15 residues. Looked up from germline, CDR1 is MNHEY and CDR2 is SVGAGI. CDR3 sequence (DNA): TGTGCCAGCATTTCGGCCCCTCGGGGTCGATACGAGCAGTACGTC. Amino acid sequence: CASISAPRGRYEQYV.

V gene TRBV6-2 or TRBV6-3 combines with J gene TRBJ2-7; a possible D gene is TRBD2 (6 bases). The CDR3 has 12 residues. With 6 bases removed from V and 12 bases from J, the gap between germline ends came to 18 bases. Germline CDR1 and CDR2: MNHEY and SVGEGT. CDR3 loop: CASSPRGSRRYF. The CDR3 DNA reads as TGTGCCAGCAGCCCACGGGGGAGCCGTCGGTACTTC.

CDR3 in amino acids: CASSQDLAGLRNEQFF. CDR3 in DNA: TGTGCCAGCAGCCAAGATCTAGCGGGACTAAGGAATGAGCAGTTCTTC. The chain combines TRBV3-1 (or the pseudogene TRBV3-2) with TRBJ2-1, with 9 bases fitting TRBD2. Per the germline V gene, CDR1 is LGHDT and CDR2 is YNNKEL (reference sequence). The CDR3 loop spans 16 amino acids. V was pared by 0 bases and J by 7 bases, with 7 bases of the junction left unmatched.

Regarding this clone: Its ends do not fully match the called genes, so a read error is possible. The genes are TRBV7-9 and TRBJ2-1, with 8 bases identical to TRBD2. The CDR3 contains 15 residues. Germline V gives CDR1 SEHNR, CDR2 FQNEAQ (reference sequence). The DNA for the CDR3 is TGTGCCAGCAGCCCGCAGTCGGGTCGGAGCGGGGGCTCTCTCTTC. Translated, it gives CASSPQSGRSGGSLF.

A few counts support this clone. As DNA, the CDR3 is TGTGCCAGCAGCTGGGGGGGGCCGAACACCGGGGAGCTGTTTTTT. Its protein is CASSWGGPNTGELFF. V is TRBV6-5 and J is TRBJ2-2; the D gene is possibly TRBD2 (7 bases). There are 15 residues in the CDR3. Germline V lookup: CDR1 MNHEY, CDR2 SVGAGI. V shed 6 bases and J shed 0 bases, with 11 bases lying between them.

V is TRBV12-3 or TRBV12-4 and J is TRBJ2-1; D is undetermined. The CDR3 spans 13 residues. V lost 7 bases and J lost 9, with 16 bases in between. CDR3 region: CASTHEVFSEQFF. The CDR3 bases are TGTGCCAGCACACACGAGGTTTTTAGTGAGCAGTTCTTC.

The chain links TRBV27 to TRBJ2-1, with 8 bases lining up with TRBD1. The CDR3 has 12 amino acids. Per germline, CDR1 MNHEY and CDR2 SMNVEV (reference sequence). V trimming: 5 bases; J trimming: 10 bases; junction bases outside the gene matches: 4. The CDR3, as DNA: TGTGCCAGCAGTGGACAGGGTTTAGAGCAGTTCTTC. It yields the protein CASSGQGLEQFF.

The gene calls are TRBV6-5 and TRBJ2-2; TRBD1 is a possible D gene (7 bases). Trimming left V 5 bases short and J 7 bases short, with 14 bases between. The CDR3 covers 14 residues. Germline CDR1 and CDR2: MNHEY and SVGAGI. The CDR3 reads CASSQAGQIGELFF. The CDR3 DNA follows: TGTGCCAGCAGTCAGGCGGGACAGATCGGGGAGCTGTTTTTT.

The V and J genes are TRBV27 and TRBJ2-6, with a possible D match to TRBD1 (6 bases). CDR1 is MNHEY, CDR2 SMNVEV, per germline (reference sequence). Trimming removed 2 bases at V and 3 bases at J, with 14 bases between. This CDR3 is built from 17 residues. CDR3 DNA: TGTGCCAGCAGTTTAGGGTTAGGGGGAAGTGGGGCCAACGTCCTGACTTTC. This sequence encodes CASSLGLGGSGANVLTF.

The chain recombines TRBV6-5 with TRBJ1-2; D is undetermined. The CDR3 is 14 residues long. V was shortened by 0 bases and J by 4 bases, with 9 bases between the two germline ends. CDR1 is MNHEY and CDR2 is SVGAGI in the germline V gene. DNA for the CDR3: TGTGCCAGCAGTTACTCGTTCGGGTCCTATGGCTACACCTTC. Its protein product is CASSYSFGSYGYTF.

This chain links TRBV5-4 with TRBJ1-1; TRBD1 matches 8 bases. V lost 3 bases and J lost 2; bases outside the gene matches: 6. There are 15 residues in the CDR3. The germline gives CDR1 SGHNT, CDR2 YYREEE (reference sequence). The CDR3 sequence: CASSSGTGDNTEAFF. DNA of the CDR3: TGTGCCAGCAGCTCCGGGACAGGAGACAACACTGAAGCTTTCTTT.

The rearrangement joins TRBV5-4 to TRBJ2-5, with TRBD2 as a possible D gene (5 bases). The CDR3 is 14 amino acids. Germline CDR1 reads SGHNT; CDR2 reads YYREEE (reference sequence). V lost 3 bases and J 5 bases, leaving 14 bases between the germline ends. The CDR3 DNA sequence: TGTGCCAGCAGCTCCGGGCGGAGGTTGGAGACCCAGTACTTC. Amino acids: CASSSGRRLETQYF.

A remark on this clone: Compared with germline, one end of the junction differs, possibly owing to a read error. This chain joins TRBV6-5 and TRBJ2-1, with 8 bases identical to TRBD2. Germline V lookup: CDR1 MNHEY, CDR2 SVGAGI. The CDR3 is 15 amino acids. CDR3 protein: CASSFRGGHYDEQFF. CDR3 bases: TGTGCCAGCAGTTTCCGGGGGGGCCACTACGATGAGCAGTTCTTC.

This chain uses TRBV5-6 with TRBJ2-2; D is perhaps TRBD1 (6 bases). This CDR3 contains 16 residues. Trimming took 1 base from V and 6 from J, leaving 16 bases between them. Per the germline V gene, CDR1 is SGHDT and CDR2 is YYEEEE. This CDR3 is CASSLLTGSFPGELFF. The CDR3 DNA follows: TGTGCCAGCAGCTTGTTAACAGGGAGTTTCCCCGGGGAGCTGTTTTTT.

The chain is built from TRBV5-6 and TRBJ1-5; D may be TRBD1 (5 bases). Trimming cost V 3 bases and J 0 bases, with 10 bases left between them. The CDR3 consists of 15 residues. Germline CDR1 reads SGHDT; CDR2 reads YYEEEE. The CDR3 DNA is TGTGCCAGCAGCTACCTAGGGGCTAGCAATCAGCCCCAGCATTTT. Its translation is CASSYLGASNQPQHF. Supplemented by reference TRBV5-6 and TRBJ1-5, the full variable domain reads DAGVTQSPTHLIKTRGQQVTLRCSPKSGHDTVSWYQQALGQGPQFIFQYYEEEERQRGNFPDRFSGHQFPNYSSELNVNALLLGDSALYLCASSYLGASNQPQHFGDGTRLSIL.

V is TRBV19 and J is TRBJ1-1; D is ambiguous. There are 16 residues in the CDR3. Trimming took off 1 base at V and 2 bases at J, with 14 bases between the two ends. Germline V gene lookup returns CDR1 LNHDA and CDR2 SQIVND (reference sequence). CDR3 DNA: TGTGCCAGTAGTATAGGACGAGCCGGGAGAAACACTGAAGCTTTCTTT. Translating gives CASSIGRAGRNTEAFF.

The rearrangement uses TRBV4-1 and TRBJ2-5, with 10 positions matching TRBD2. V shed 3 bases, J shed 5 bases, and the junction held 9 bases outside the gene matches. The germline V gene has CDR1 MGHRA and CDR2 YSYEKL. This CDR3 is 16 amino acids long. The CDR3, as DNA: TGCGCCAGCAGCCACAGAGCGGGGGGGAGTACGGAGACCCAGTACTTC. Translation: CASSHRAGGSTETQYF.

This clone appeared once. The rearrangement joins TRBV6-1 to TRBJ2-5; D is possibly TRBD1 (5 bases). There are 14 residues in the CDR3. The V end was cut by 6 bases, the J end by 5 bases, with 16 bases between. CDR1 is MNHNS and CDR2 is SASEGT in the germline V gene. CDR3 in DNA: TGTGCCAGCAGCCACTTCAGTCCAGGGGAGACCCAGTACTTC. Amino acids: CASSHFSPGETQYF.

The V call is TRBV12-3 or TRBV12-4, the J call TRBJ1-1; weak D call: TRBD1 (6 bases). The CDR3 length is 13 residues. The V gene lost 3 bases and the J gene lost 4 bases, with 9 bases spanning the gap. CDR3 sequence reads: CASSFGQSTEAFF. For the CDR3, the DNA is TGTGCCAGCAGTTTTGGACAGAGCACTGAAGCTTTCTTT.

CDR3 loop: CASSLGAGFEQPQHF. DNA of the CDR3: TGTGCCAGCAGCTTGGGGGCAGGGTTTGAGCAGCCCCAGCATTTT. The chain carries TRBV5-5 and TRBJ1-5, with D possibly TRBD1 on 5 matching bases. CDR1 and CDR2 from the germline V gene are SGHKS and YYEKEE (reference sequence). The CDR3 runs to 15 residues. Trimming removed 0 bases from V and 7 bases from J, with 14 bases in between.

The chain employs TRBV7-8 and TRBJ2-7; TRBD2 matches 8 bases. This CDR3 spans 14 amino acids. The J segment lost 0 bases and the V segment lost 4 bases, leaving 2 bases of the junction unmatched. Per the germline V gene, CDR1 is SGHVS and CDR2 is FQNEAQ. The CDR3 loop reads CASSYGLASYEQYF. CDR3 nucleotides: TGTGCCAGCAGCTACGGACTAGCCTCCTACGAGCAGTACTTC.

The V gene is TRBV10-2, the J gene TRBJ2-2, with D uncertain. The CDR3 spans 15 residues. CDR1 WSHSY and CDR2 SAAADI come from the germline V gene. Trimming shortened V by 3 bases and J by 5 bases, and 13 bases separated the two germline ends. In DNA, the CDR3 is TGCGCCAGCAGTGATCCCCCGACAAGGACCGGGGAGCTGTTTTTT. Its protein product is CASSDPPTRTGELFF.